Each of the 10 T cell receptor beta chains below was sequenced from the same sample in a study of blood T cell repertoires in COVID-19. Profiling relied on immunoSEQ multiplex PCR, and the TCRdb table lists in-frame clones only, not all of them. The sample holds approximately 70,000 clones, roughly four fifths seen once. The specimen was peripheral blood. These receptors were collected from a woman between 55 and 75 years old with acute or convalescent COVID-19.

The rearrangement links TRBV14 to TRBJ2-3; TRBD2 agrees at 12 bases. Germline-derived CDR1 and CDR2 are SGHDN and FVKESK. V was clipped by 3 bases and J by 6 bases; unmatched bases: 10. This CDR3 region has 17 residues. The CDR3 sequence: CASSHASGGASGDTQYF. CDR3 bases: TGTGCCAGCAGCCACGCTAGCGGGGGGGCTTCGGGGGATACGCAGTATTTT.

This chain uses TRBV7-3 with TRBJ1-1, with a possible D match to TRBD1 (5 bases). Germline loops: CDR1 SGHTA, CDR2 FQGTGA. CDR3 length equals 14 residues. Trimming took off 2 bases at V and 0 bases at J, with 7 bases between the two ends. The CDR3 loop reads CASSLAGLNTEAFF. CDR3 bases: TGTGCCAGCAGCTTAGCGGGGCTGAACACTGAAGCTTTCTTT.

This rearrangement joins TRBV10-2 to TRBJ1-3; D remains unclear. Trimming took off 8 bases at V and 0 bases at J, with 14 bases between the two ends. Germline CDR1 is WSHSY and CDR2 is SAAADI. CDR3 size: 15 residues. The CDR3 bases are TGCGCCAGCCTCCCTAGCGTCCTCTCTGGAAACACCATATATTTT. This translates into CASLPSVLSGNTIYF.

The V and J genes are TRBV3-1 (or the pseudogene TRBV3-2) and TRBJ1-1; D may be TRBD1 (5 bases). The V gene lost 0 bases and the J gene lost 2 bases, with 13 bases spanning the gap. This CDR3 comprises 16 residues. Germline lookup yields CDR1 LGHDT and CDR2 YNNKEL (reference sequence). This CDR3 is CASSQDYGGVNTEAFF. CDR3 nucleotide sequence: TGTGCCAGCAGCCAAGATTACGGGGGAGTAAACACTGAAGCTTTCTTT.

The chain is built from TRBV30 and TRBJ2-2; TRBD2 is a possible D gene (6 bases). The V gene's germline CDR1 is GTSNPN and CDR2 SVGIG (reference sequence). Trimming removed 3 bases at V and 4 bases at J, with 12 bases between. The CDR3 totals 14 residues. The CDR3 spells CAWRRGRSTGELFF. The CDR3 bases are TGTGCCTGGAGGCGGGGTAGGAGCACCGGGGAGCTGTTTTTT.

The gene calls are TRBV27 and TRBJ2-7, with a tentative D call TRBD2 (6 bases). The CDR3 loop spans 15 amino acids. CDR1 MNHEY and CDR2 SMNVEV come from the germline V gene (reference sequence). Trimming removed 2 bases from V and 0 bases from J, with 11 bases in between. This CDR3 reads CASSLTPGLSYEQYF. CDR3 DNA sequence: TGTGCCAGCAGTTTAACTCCGGGACTCTCCTACGAGCAGTACTTC.

The chain carries TRBV2 and TRBJ1-5; D gene ambiguous. The V end was cut by 6 bases, the J end by 0 bases, with 6 bases between. Germline V lookup: CDR1 SNHLY, CDR2 FYNNEI. This CDR3 spans 13 amino acids. The CDR3 sequence: CASRGVSNQPQHF. For the CDR3, the DNA is TGTGCCAGCAGGGGCGTTAGCAATCAGCCCCAGCATTTT.

V gene TRBV3-1 (or the pseudogene TRBV3-2) combines with J gene TRBJ1-2; possible D gene TRBD1, 5 bases. Germline CDR1 is LGHDT and CDR2 is YNNKEL (reference sequence). V lost 3 bases to trimming and J lost 8 bases, with 16 bases between them. The CDR3 consists of 14 residues. This CDR3 is CASSHRQLSGGYTF. The CDR3 coding sequence is TGTGCCAGCAGCCACCGACAGCTGTCTGGAGGCTACACCTTC.

The CDR3 reads CASSPGTGLGTDTQYF. DNA for the CDR3: TGTGCCAGCAGCCCGGGGACAGGGTTGGGCACAGATACGCAGTATTTT. The genes are TRBV14 and TRBJ2-3; 9 bases map to TRBD1. V lost 4 bases to trimming and J lost 1 base; unmatched junction nucleotides: 6. The V gene's germline CDR1 is SGHDN and CDR2 FVKESK. There are 16 residues in the CDR3.

The chain uses TRBV12-3 or TRBV12-4 and TRBJ2-5, with 7 positions matching TRBD2. V lost 4 bases and J lost 5; bases outside the gene matches: 1. The CDR3 has 12 amino acids. Written as DNA, the CDR3 is TGTGCCAGCAGTTCTAGCGGTGAGACCCAGTACTTC. The encoded protein is CASSSSGETQYF.